These 15 T cell receptor beta chains share one sample of origin, sequenced in a study of technical replicates of blood from a few donors. Clones were read by immunoSEQ multiplex PCR, and TCRdb kept only the in-frame ones, dropping some. This repertoire shows some 93,000 clones, approximately 95% found once; its top ten account for more than 0.2%. The material sequenced was T cells isolated from PBMCs. Every receptor here comes from a human donor in good health.

The chain recombines TRBV13 with TRBJ2-5, with TRBD1 identical over 7 bases. CDR1 PRHDT and CDR2 FYEKMQ come from the germline V gene (reference sequence). The junction had 12 bases not matched to a gene; V was cut back by 3 bases and J by 5 bases. CDR3 length: 16 residues. CDR3 nucleotide sequence: TGTGCCAGCAGCTTGGGACAGCTCCCTACGGCCGAGACCCAGTACTTC. It is translated as CASSLGQLPTAETQYF.

V gene TRBV7-3 combines with J gene TRBJ2-1; D not resolved. The germline V gene has CDR1 SGHTA and CDR2 FQGTGA. CDR3 size: 15 residues. V gave up 1 base and J gave up 8 bases, with 15 bases separating them. The CDR3 sequence: CASSLMGLGGDEQFF. The CDR3 DNA reads TGTGCCAGCAGCTTAATGGGTCTCGGCGGCGATGAGCAGTTCTTC.

V and J are TRBV2 and TRBJ1-3; TRBD1 matches at 8 bases. The CDR3 has 15 residues. The germline CDR1 and CDR2 sequences are SNHLY and FYNNEI. J was trimmed by 0 bases and V by 6 bases; bases with no gene match: 4. CDR3 DNA: TGTGCCAGCAGAGGGCAGGGGGCCTCTGGAAACACCATATATTTT. This codes for CASRGQGASGNTIYF. Full variable domain (outside the CDR3, taken from reference TRBV2 and TRBJ1-3): EPEVTQTPSHQVTQMGQEVILRCVPISNHLYFYWYRQILGQKVEFLVSFYNNEISEKSEIFDDQFSVERPDGSNFTLKIRSTKLEDSAMYFCASRGQGASGNTIYFGEGSWLTVV.

The chain is built from TRBV5-1 and TRBJ2-7; TRBD2 matches at 12 bases. V lost 2 bases to trimming and J lost 2 bases; unmatched junction nucleotides: 5. This CDR3 spans 16 amino acids. CDR1 SGHRS and CDR2 YFSETQ come from the germline V gene. CDR3 residues: CASSLTSGRNPYEQYF. CDR3 nucleotides: TGCGCCAGCAGCTTAACTAGCGGGAGGAATCCCTACGAGCAGTACTTC.

The chain is built from TRBV6-1 and TRBJ1-1, with 10 bases that match TRBD1. The CDR3 totals 12 residues. V shed 2 bases, J shed 10 bases, and the junction held 1 base outside the gene matches. CDR1 and CDR2 from the germline V gene are MNHNS and SASEGT. CDR3 DNA sequence: TGTGCCAGCAGTGAATGGGACAGGGGAGCTTTCTTT. Encoded protein: CASSEWDRGAFF.

CDR3 region: CASGRGGQGNTEAFF. CDR3 nucleotide sequence: TGCGCCAGCGGACGGGGGGGACAGGGGAACACTGAAGCTTTCTTT. V gene TRBV5-1 combines with J gene TRBJ1-1; 9 bases agree with TRBD1. In germline, CDR1 is SGHRS, CDR2 YFSETQ. Trimming cost V 7 bases and J 1 base; bases outside gene matches: 8. The CDR3 spans 15 residues.

V gene TRBV4-1 combines with J gene TRBJ2-1; 10 bases fit TRBD2. J gave up 4 bases and V 3 bases, and 9 bases lay outside the gene matches. The CDR3 has 17 amino acids. Germline values: CDR1 MGHRA, CDR2 YSYEKL. The CDR3 coding sequence is TGCGCCAGCAGCCAGGCTAGCGGGAGAAGGGTATACAATGAGCAGTTCTTC. Its protein is CASSQASGRRVYNEQFF.

The rearrangement joins TRBV11-2 to TRBJ2-7, with no clear D. Trimming took off 5 bases at V and 5 bases at J, with 10 bases between the two ends. The CDR3 runs to 12 residues. CDR1 SGHAT and CDR2 FQNNGV come from the germline V gene. CDR3 residues: CASSLNFDEQYF. CDR3 in DNA: TGTGCCAGCAGCCTCAACTTCGACGAGCAGTACTTC.

The rearrangement uses TRBV27 and TRBJ2-7; weak D call: TRBD1 (5 bases). V lost 5 bases to trimming and J lost 2 bases, with 19 bases between them. This CDR3 comprises 16 residues. CDR1 is MNHEY and CDR2 is SMNVEV in the germline V gene (reference sequence). The CDR3 coding sequence is TGTGCCAGCAGTCATACTCAGGGTCCAGGGACCTACGAGCAGTACTTC. Protein product: CASSHTQGPGTYEQYF.

The chain couples TRBV10-2 to TRBJ2-1; D uncertain. CDR3 length: 13 amino acids. Trimming stripped 4 bases from V and 7 bases from J, with 11 bases between. Germline V CDR1 and CDR2: WSHSY, SAAADI. Here the CDR3 reads CASSVIPSNEQFF. DNA for the CDR3: TGCGCCAGCAGTGTAATTCCTAGTAATGAGCAGTTCTTC.

This rearrangement joins TRBV4-1 to TRBJ1-4; TRBD1 matches 8 bases. The CDR3 has 14 amino acids. Per germline, CDR1 MGHRA and CDR2 YSYEKL. The trim removed 3 bases at V and 8 bases at J, leaving 5 bases unmatched. CDR3 nucleotide sequence: TGCGCCAGCAGCCAGGGGACAGGCCGAGAAAAACTGTTTTTT. Translation: CASSQGTGREKLFF.

This chain uses TRBV9 with TRBJ1-2; TRBD1 is a possible D gene (5 bases). CDR3 length: 14 amino acids. V was cut by 4 bases and J by 2 bases, with 12 bases left in between. The germline CDR1 and CDR2 sequences are SGDLS and YYNGEE. The CDR3 DNA sequence: TGTGCCAGCAGCCTTCGGGAGGGGAACTATGGCTACACCTTC. Amino acids: CASSLREGNYGYTF.

The rearrangement uses TRBV4-1 and TRBJ2-5; 10 nucleotides line up with TRBD2. V lost 2 bases, J lost 4 bases, and 16 bases stayed unmatched. The CDR3 loop spans 19 amino acids. CDR1 is MGHRA and CDR2 is YSYEKL in the germline V gene. CDR3 sequence: CASSQRAGGASGSGETQYF. Written as DNA, the CDR3 is TGCGCCAGCAGCCAAAGGGCGGGGGGGGCTAGCGGGAGTGGAGAGACCCAGTACTTC.

This chain uses TRBV6-1 with TRBJ2-7; D may be TRBD2 (7 bases). Trimming left V 8 bases short and J 5 bases short, with 22 bases between. The germline CDR1 and CDR2 sequences are MNHNS and SASEGT. This CDR3 has 15 amino acids. The CDR3 DNA is TGTGCCAGCGGAATGTCTGCGGGGGCGGACAACGAGCAGTACTTC. This gives the protein CASGMSAGADNEQYF.

This chain links TRBV30 with TRBJ2-6, with D tentatively TRBD1 (5 bases). Trimming left V 0 bases short and J 4 bases short, with 13 bases between. Germline loops: CDR1 GTSNPN, CDR2 SVGIG (reference sequence). The CDR3 runs 16 residues. This chain's CDR3 is CAWSVGAGLGANVLTF. The CDR3 DNA follows: TGTGCCTGGAGTGTCGGAGCAGGGTTAGGGGCCAACGTCCTGACTTTC.